Below, 4 T cell receptor beta chains from the same sample are listed, as sequenced in a study of blood T cell repertoires in COVID-19. Some clones are missing from TCRdb's copy, which holds only in-frame ones; the method was immunoSEQ multiplex PCR. Of under 60,000 clones in the sample, 70% to 85% are singletons; the top ten hold less than 4.5%. What was sequenced was peripheral blood. The receptors were sampled from a man in his 60s with acute or convalescent COVID-19.

This chain connects TRBV7-2 to TRBJ2-5, with D maybe TRBD2 (5 bases). The CDR3 totals 14 residues. Looked up from germline, CDR1 is SGHTA and CDR2 is FQGNSA. Trimming shortened V by 5 bases and J by 3 bases, and 13 bases separated the two germline ends. In DNA form, the CDR3 reads TGTGCCAGCAGCCCAGGAGGACTTGAAGAGACCCAGTACTTC. Protein sequence: CASSPGGLEETQYF. Based on the CDR3 plus reference TRBV7-2 and TRBJ2-5, the full variable domain is GAGVSQSPSNKVTEKGKDVELRCDPISGHTALYWYRQSLGQGLEFLIYFQGNSAPDKSGLPSDRFSAERTGGSVSTLTIQRTQQEDSAVYLCASSPGGLEETQYFGPGTRLLVL.

The rearrangement links TRBV11-2 to TRBJ1-3; perhaps TRBD1 as D (5 bases). V gave up 5 bases and J gave up 2 bases, with 16 bases separating them. This CDR3 is 16 amino acids long. Germline lookup yields CDR1 SGHAT and CDR2 FQNNGV. CDR3 nucleotides: TGTGCCAGCAGCCCCAGGGAGGGGTCTACTGGAAACACCATATATTTT. Its protein product is CASSPREGSTGNTIYF.

CDR3 sequence: CASSFSGGPQFF. The DNA for the CDR3 is TGCGCCAGCAGTTTTAGCGGGGGGCCTCAGTTCTTC. The genes are TRBV4-1 and TRBJ2-1; the match to TRBD2 covers 10 bases. The V gene's germline CDR1 is MGHRA and CDR2 YSYEKL. With V trimmed by 6 bases and J by 13 bases, 6 bases remained unmatched. The length of the CDR3 is 12 residues.

The rearrangement uses TRBV5-5 and TRBJ1-5; weak D call: TRBD1 (6 bases). This CDR3 is 15 amino acids long. Germline-derived CDR1 and CDR2 are SGHKS and YYEKEE (reference sequence). V was shortened by 5 bases and J by 0 bases, with 12 bases between the two germline ends. The CDR3 reads CASSPRQDSNQPQHF. The CDR3 DNA sequence: TGTGCCAGCAGTCCCCGACAGGATAGCAATCAGCCCCAGCATTTT.